This T cell receptor beta chain comes out of a study of OX40 agonist ivuxolimab in advanced cancers. Overall study context: Three patients, one with hepatocellular carcinoma and two with cutaneous melanoma, achieved partial responses. Study outcomes and limitations: In general, CD8+ T cells held more expanded clones than CD4+ did, on average. Some nonresponders also had low normalized T-cell clonal expansion.

The data were produced by immunoSEQ multiplex PCR, yet TCRdb's version contains in-frame clones alone and is incomplete. The sample shows tens of thousands of clones, 79% of them seen only once. Individuals having autoimmune disease history or systemic immunosuppression were not enrolled. V was trimmed by 1 base and J by 0 bases, leaving 9 bases between them. Germline CDR1 PRHDT, CDR2 FYEKMQ (reference sequence). The CDR3 contains 15 residues. Worth noting for this clone: The antigen remains unidentified.

Source: CD4+ or CD8+ T cells sorted from blood, taken in a trial of the OX40 agonist ivuxolimab. The chain has TRBV13 and TRBJ1-2; D remains ambiguous. The TCR comes from an adult with an advanced solid tumor such as melanoma, head and neck, liver or kidney cancer. CDR3 bases: TGTGCCAGCAGCTTAGTAAGGAGTACTAACTATGGCTACACCTTC. It is translated as CASSLVRSTNYGYTF. Supplemented by reference TRBV13 and TRBJ1-2, the full variable domain reads AAGVIQSPRHLIKEKRETATLKCYPIPRHDTVYWYQQGPGQDPQFLISFYEKMQSDKGSIPDRFSAQQFSDYHSELNMSSLELGDSALYFCASSLVRSTNYGYTFGSGTRLTVV.